A single sample is the source of the 7 T cell receptor beta chains below, sequenced in a study of long-term antiretroviral therapy in people with HIV (dated by TCRdb to between 2021 and 2024). The immunoSEQ hsTCRB v3.0 assay was used at survey level resolution to sequence the TRB variable region. The immuneACCESS repertoire file appears here via TCRdb, limited to in-frame rearrangements. These files lack a portion of the clones; in checked studies, under half of the deficit traces to unresolved V genes, and the cause of the others is not known. The sample table contains 20,000 to 30,000 clones; only one count was recorded for almost 85% of them. In total, the top ten clones hold under 7% of the sample. The input for sequencing was unsorted PBMCs, taken 1.1 years before starting antiretroviral therapy. These TCRs come from a woman in her twenties or thirties with HIV.

This chain links TRBV6-1 with TRBJ1-1; no firm D call. Germline V lookup: CDR1 MNHNS, CDR2 SASEGT. CDR3 length: 14 residues. The V end was cut by 7 bases, the J end by 1 base, with 13 bases between. Written as DNA, the CDR3 is TGTGCCAGCACCGTAGTACGGGCGAACACTGAAGCTTTCTTT. This translates into CASTVVRANTEAFF.

The rearrangement uses TRBV12-5 and TRBJ1-1; 8 bases align to TRBD1. The V gene's germline CDR1 is LGHNT and CDR2 FRNRAP. V dropped 3 bases and J dropped 5; count of bases not matched to a gene: 11. This CDR3 region has 16 residues. The CDR3 sequence: CASGFKPGGGRTEAFF. DNA of the CDR3: TGTGCTAGTGGTTTCAAACCAGGGGGCGGTCGGACTGAAGCTTTCTTT.

The chain couples TRBV30 to TRBJ2-7; the match to TRBD1 covers 8 bases. In germline, CDR1 is GTSNPN, CDR2 SVGIG (reference sequence). V trimming: 5 bases; J trimming: 2 bases; junction bases outside the gene matches: 11. The CDR3 is 15 amino acids. Here the CDR3 DNA reads TGTGCCTGGGCCCCAGGGGGCGGTTCGCCCTACGAGCAGTACGTC. Translation gives CAWAPGGGSPYEQYV.

This chain links TRBV30 with TRBJ1-1, with TRBD1 as a possible D gene (6 bases). With 5 bases removed from V and 2 bases from J, the gap between germline ends came to 18 bases. The length of the CDR3 is 15 residues. Germline lookup yields CDR1 GTSNPN and CDR2 SVGIG (reference sequence). The CDR3 here is CAWSTKTGINTEAFF. The CDR3 nucleotides are TGTGCCTGGTCCACTAAGACAGGTATAAACACTGAAGCTTTCTTT.

This chain uses TRBV5-1 with TRBJ2-4; D is perhaps TRBD2 (6 bases). Trimming pared 6 bases from V and 1 base from J, leaving 11 bases between. Germline V gives CDR1 SGHRS, CDR2 YFSETQ. The CDR3 covers 14 residues. CDR3 sequence reads: CASTMGGAKNIQYF. In DNA form, the CDR3 reads TGCGCCAGCACCATGGGAGGCGCCAAAAACATTCAGTACTTC.

V is TRBV5-6 and J is TRBJ2-1; 10 bases align to TRBD2. V dropped 3 bases and J dropped 3; count of bases not matched to a gene: 9. This CDR3 is 17 amino acids long. The germline gives CDR1 SGHDT, CDR2 YYEEEE. The CDR3 nucleotides are TGTGCCAGCAGCTCTCGGACGGGACTAGCGAGCTACAATGAGCAGTTCTTC. Translation gives CASSSRTGLASYNEQFF. Drawing the rest from reference TRBV5-6 and TRBJ2-1, the complete variable domain is DAGVTQSPTHLIKTRGQQVTLRCSPKSGHDTVSWYQQALGQGPQFIFQYYEEEERQRGNFPDRFSGHQFPNYSSELNVNALLLGDSALYLCASSSRTGLASYNEQFFGPGTRLTVL.

This chain links TRBV30 with TRBJ2-1, with 9 bases fitting TRBD2. The V gene's germline CDR1 is GTSNPN and CDR2 SVGIG (reference sequence). There are 14 residues in the CDR3. For the CDR3, the DNA is TGTGCTCCCCAAGGGAGCGGGGGGCCCGATGAGCAGTTCTTC. Amino acids: CAPQGSGGPDEQFF.